This T cell receptor (beta chain) was found in a study of CD8+ T cells in alopecia areata. The wider study: Scoring of treated patients' severity used the percentage of affected scalp area.

Details on this clone: Its antigen is currently unknown.

Germline V gene sequence: CDR1 PRHDT, CDR2 FYEKMQ (reference sequence). CDR3 length: 16 residues. V lost 2 bases to trimming and J lost 4 bases, with 17 bases between them. Broader study findings: The study also sequences resident alphabeta T cells of normal skin in scalp samples.

cDNA serving as the sequencing template came from extracted, reverse transcribed RNA. Data came from immunoSEQ multiplex PCR; TCRdb stores just in-frame clones and leaves some out. The profile covers several thousand clones, with about 91% appearing a single time and about 19% taken by the ten largest. Indicated treatment: oral pan-JAK inhibitor, 5-10 mg twice daily. Both peripheral blood and punch biopsies of lesional scalp skin were obtained from patients who had alopecia areata. The origin of this receptor is a human donor with alopecia areata. The rearrangement uses TRBV13 and TRBJ1-2; TRBD1 is a possible D gene (5 bases). The sample in question was skin, obtained at week 4, from a patient treated with tofacitinib. In nucleotides, the CDR3 is TGTGCCAGCAGCTTATCCAGGGAAAAGAGCGTCTATGGCTACACCTTC. Translated: CASSLSREKSVYGYTF.